These 9 T cell receptor beta chains were all obtained from the same sample, sequenced in a study of T cell responses to AZD1222 COVID-19 vaccine. Some clones are missing from TCRdb's copy, which holds only in-frame ones; the method was immunoSEQ multiplex PCR. There are about 140,000 clones in the sample; around 90% occur only once, and roughly 2% lies in the top ten. This specimen was peripheral blood, taken on day 0 of AZD1222 vaccination. The receptors come from an adult in good health.

V gene TRBV19 combines with J gene TRBJ2-2, with D possibly being TRBD1 or TRBD2 (5 bases each). This CDR3 region has 16 residues. CDR1 and CDR2 (germline): LNHDA, SQIVND (reference sequence). The V and J ends lost 10 bases and 4 bases respectively, with 22 bases between them. The CDR3 sequence: CATRRGAGNPTGELFF. The DNA of the CDR3 is TGTGCCACCAGAAGGGGAGCAGGGAACCCCACCGGGGAGCTGTTTTTT.

The chain carries TRBV28 and TRBJ1-6; D gene uncertain. CDR1 MDHEN and CDR2 SYDVKM come from the germline V gene. The germline V and J ends were trimmed by 8 bases and 10 bases, with 18 bases remaining between them. There are 14 residues in the CDR3. The CDR3 nucleotides are TGTGCCAGCCGGCCGGGAGGGCTTCGGTCACCCCTCCACTTT. Translation: CASRPGGLRSPLHF. Looking up the rest from reference TRBV28 and TRBJ1-6 gives the full variable domain: DVKVTQSSRYLVKRTGEKVFLECVQDMDHENMFWYRQDPGLGLRLIYFSYDVKMKEKGDIPEGYSVSREKKERFSLILESASTNQTSMYLCASRPGGLRSPLHFGNGTRLTVT.

The genes are TRBV5-4 and TRBJ1-3, with D perhaps matching TRBD1 (5 bases). In germline, CDR1 is SGHNT, CDR2 YYREEE (reference sequence). The CDR3 is 16 amino acids. V was trimmed by 0 bases and J by 3 bases, leaving 13 bases between them. The CDR3 spells CASSLDFGGGGNTIYF. The DNA of the CDR3 is TGTGCCAGCAGCTTGGATTTTGGGGGAGGTGGAAACACCATATATTTT. The full variable domain, rest sourced from reference TRBV5-4 and TRBJ1-3, is ETGVTQSPTHLIKTRGQQVTLRCSSQSGHNTVSWYQQALGQGPQFIFQYYREEENGRGNFPPRFSGLQFPNYSSELNVNALELDDSALYLCASSLDFGGGGNTIYFGEGSWLTVV.

A few counts support this clone. This chain connects TRBV28 to TRBJ1-1; D is uncertain. V lost 7 bases and J lost 1, with 7 bases in between. This CDR3 has 12 amino acids. Germline V gene lookup returns CDR1 MDHEN and CDR2 SYDVKM. The CDR3 loop reads CASKAANTEAFF. Here the CDR3 DNA reads TGTGCCAGCAAGGCAGCGAACACTGAAGCTTTCTTT.

This chain connects TRBV5-6 to TRBJ2-1, with TRBD2 matching over 7 bases. Germline CDR1 SGHDT, CDR2 YYEEEE. The CDR3 extends over 14 amino acids. The ends lost 6 bases at V and 3 bases at J; junction bases unmatched: 6. For the CDR3, the DNA is TGTGCCAGCACCGGACTAGTTGGCTACAATGAGCAGTTCTTC. It encodes CASTGLVGYNEQFF. The entire variable domain, with the rest obtained from reference TRBV5-6 and TRBJ2-1, is as follows: DAGVTQSPTHLIKTRGQQVTLRCSPKSGHDTVSWYQQALGQGPQFIFQYYEEEERQRGNFPDRFSGHQFPNYSSELNVNALLLGDSALYLCASTGLVGYNEQFFGPGTRLTVL.

The chain employs TRBV27 and TRBJ2-7; TRBD1 might be the D (5 bases). Per germline, CDR1 MNHEY and CDR2 SMNVEV (reference sequence). Trimming left V 3 bases short and J 7 bases short, with 10 bases between. CDR3 length: 12 residues. The CDR3 loop is CASSLDKGEQYF. The CDR3 DNA follows: TGTGCCAGCAGTTTGGATAAGGGGGAGCAGTACTTC.

This clone was observed a handful of times. The chain couples TRBV12-3 or TRBV12-4 to TRBJ1-1, with no clear D. Between the trimmed V and J ends, which lost 5 bases and 5 bases, there was a span of 9 bases. CDR3 size: 12 residues. This chain's CDR3 is CASSTDGTEAFF. The DNA of the CDR3 is TGTGCCAGCAGTACAGACGGGACTGAAGCTTTCTTT.

The chain recombines TRBV19 with TRBJ1-1; D might be TRBD1 (5 bases). The CDR3 totals 11 residues. Germline V lookup: CDR1 LNHDA, CDR2 SQIVND (reference sequence). Trimming took off 6 bases at V and 11 bases at J, with 13 bases between the two ends. The CDR3 sequence: CASRGRFDAFF. For the CDR3, the DNA is TGTGCCAGTAGGGGACGGTTCGATGCTTTCTTT.

This clone was seen a single time. Here the CDR3 reads CASRPRGTPNTEAFF. As DNA, the CDR3 is TGTGCCAGCAGACCCAGAGGGACACCGAACACTGAAGCTTTCTTT. This chain uses TRBV6-5 with TRBJ1-1, with D possibly TRBD1 on 6 matching bases. The V gene lost 6 bases and the J gene lost 1 base, with 15 bases spanning the gap. The germline gives CDR1 MNHEY, CDR2 SVGAGI. The CDR3 length is 15 residues.